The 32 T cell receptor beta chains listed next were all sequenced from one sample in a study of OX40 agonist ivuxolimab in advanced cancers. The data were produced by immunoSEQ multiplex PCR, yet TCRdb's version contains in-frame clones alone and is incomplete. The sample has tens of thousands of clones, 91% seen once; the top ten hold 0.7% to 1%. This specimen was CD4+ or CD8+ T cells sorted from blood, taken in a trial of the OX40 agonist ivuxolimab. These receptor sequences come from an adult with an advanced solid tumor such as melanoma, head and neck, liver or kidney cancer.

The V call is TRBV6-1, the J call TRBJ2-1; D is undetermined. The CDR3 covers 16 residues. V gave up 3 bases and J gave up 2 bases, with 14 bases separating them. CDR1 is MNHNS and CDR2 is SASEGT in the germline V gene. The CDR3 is CASSERQQPPYNEQFF. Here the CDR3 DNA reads TGTGCCAGCAGTGAGCGACAACAACCCCCCTACAATGAGCAGTTCTTC.

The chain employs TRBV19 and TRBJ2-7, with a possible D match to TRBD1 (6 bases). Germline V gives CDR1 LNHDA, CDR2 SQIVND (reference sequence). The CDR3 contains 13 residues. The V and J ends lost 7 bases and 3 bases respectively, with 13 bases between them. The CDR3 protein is CASKDRGLYEQYF. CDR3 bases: TGTGCCAGTAAGGACAGAGGGCTCTACGAGCAGTACTTC.

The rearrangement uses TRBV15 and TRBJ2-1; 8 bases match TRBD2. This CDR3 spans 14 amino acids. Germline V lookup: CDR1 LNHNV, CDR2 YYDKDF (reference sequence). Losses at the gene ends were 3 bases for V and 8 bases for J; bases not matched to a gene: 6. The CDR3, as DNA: TGTGCCACCAGCAGCGGGAGGGCCCCAGATGAGCAGTTCTTC. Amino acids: CATSSGRAPDEQFF.

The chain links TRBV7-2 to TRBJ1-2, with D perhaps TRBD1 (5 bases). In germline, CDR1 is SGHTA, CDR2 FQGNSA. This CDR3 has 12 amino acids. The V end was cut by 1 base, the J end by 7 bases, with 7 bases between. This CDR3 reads CASSLDQGGYTF. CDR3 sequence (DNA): TGTGCCAGCAGCTTAGATCAGGGTGGCTACACCTTC.

CDR3 nucleotides: TGTGCCATCAGCGCCCGAGAGACCCAGTACTTC. This translates into CAISARETQYF. The chain couples TRBV10-3 to TRBJ2-5; D is undetermined. V was shortened by 6 bases and J by 4 bases, with 6 bases between the two germline ends. The V gene's germline CDR1 is ENHRY and CDR2 SYGVKD. CDR3 length: 11 residues.

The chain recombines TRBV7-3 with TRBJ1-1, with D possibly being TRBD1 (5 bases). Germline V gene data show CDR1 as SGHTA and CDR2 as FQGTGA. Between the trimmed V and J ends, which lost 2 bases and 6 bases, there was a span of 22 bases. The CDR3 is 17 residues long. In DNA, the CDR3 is TGTGCCAGCAGCTTATTCGGATGGGGCAGGGATTTAGCTGAAGCTTTCTTT. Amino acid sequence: CASSLFGWGRDLAEAFF.

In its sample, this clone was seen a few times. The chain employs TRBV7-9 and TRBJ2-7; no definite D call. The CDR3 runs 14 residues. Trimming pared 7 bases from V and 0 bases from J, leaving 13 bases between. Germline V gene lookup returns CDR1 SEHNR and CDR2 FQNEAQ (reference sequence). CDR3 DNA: TGTGCCAGCACTCTGGCGGCAACCTCCTACGAGCAGTACTTC. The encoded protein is CASTLAATSYEQYF.

CDR3 sequence reads: CASSSGTSGGLTDTQYF. CDR3 nucleotide sequence: TGCGCCAGCAGCTCCGGGACTAGCGGGGGCCTCACAGATACGCAGTATTTT. The chain is built from TRBV5-1 and TRBJ2-3, with 14 bases identical to TRBD2. The CDR3 contains 17 residues. Looked up from germline, CDR1 is SGHRS and CDR2 is YFSETQ. With V trimmed by 3 bases and J by 2 bases, 5 bases remained unmatched.

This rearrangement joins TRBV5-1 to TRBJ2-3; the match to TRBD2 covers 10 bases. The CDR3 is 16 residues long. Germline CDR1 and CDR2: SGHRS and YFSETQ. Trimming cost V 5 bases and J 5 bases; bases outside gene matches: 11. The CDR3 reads CASSMGLAMVGDTQYF. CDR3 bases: TGCGCCAGCAGTATGGGACTAGCGATGGTAGGAGATACGCAGTATTTT.

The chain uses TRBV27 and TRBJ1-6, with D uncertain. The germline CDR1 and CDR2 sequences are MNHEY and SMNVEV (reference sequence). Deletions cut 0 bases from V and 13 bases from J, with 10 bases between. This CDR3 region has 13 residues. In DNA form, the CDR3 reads TGTGCCAGCAGTTTATCGGTCGTCGGTCCCCTCCACTTT. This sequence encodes CASSLSVVGPLHF.

The CDR3 here is CASSSHPGGGSEQFF. DNA of the CDR3: TGTGCCAGCAGCTCCCACCCGGGGGGAGGGAGTGAGCAGTTCTTC. This chain connects TRBV11-3 to TRBJ2-1, with TRBD2 matching 7 bases. V trimming: 4 bases; J trimming: 9 bases; junction bases outside the gene matches: 12. Germline V gene sequence: CDR1 SGHNT, CDR2 YENEEA. The CDR3 is 15 amino acids.

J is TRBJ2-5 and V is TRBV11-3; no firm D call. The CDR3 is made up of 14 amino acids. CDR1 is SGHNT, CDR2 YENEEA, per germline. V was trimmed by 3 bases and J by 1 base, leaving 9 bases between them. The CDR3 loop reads CASSFANRQETQYF. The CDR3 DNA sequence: TGTGCCAGCAGCTTTGCGAACCGCCAAGAGACCCAGTACTTC.

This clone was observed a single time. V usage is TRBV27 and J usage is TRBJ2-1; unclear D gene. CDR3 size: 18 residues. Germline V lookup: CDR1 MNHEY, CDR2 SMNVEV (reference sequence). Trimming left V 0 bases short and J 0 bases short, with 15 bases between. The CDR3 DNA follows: TGTGCCAGCAGTTTATCGATAAACGAGGTCGGCTCCTACAATGAGCAGTTCTTC. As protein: CASSLSINEVGSYNEQFF.

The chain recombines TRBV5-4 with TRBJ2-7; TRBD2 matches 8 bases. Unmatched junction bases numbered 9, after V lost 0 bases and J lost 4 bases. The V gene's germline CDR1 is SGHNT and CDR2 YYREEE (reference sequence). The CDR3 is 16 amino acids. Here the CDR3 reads CASSLGAGGSKYEQYF. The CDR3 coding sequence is TGTGCCAGCAGCTTGGGTGCGGGGGGTTCAAAGTACGAGCAGTACTTC.

CDR3 nucleotide sequence: TGTGCCAGCAGCTTATCCGCTGAAGCTTTCTTT. It is translated as CASSLSAEAFF. The V and J genes are TRBV11-3 and TRBJ1-1, with D unclear. CDR1 is SGHNT, CDR2 YENEEA, per germline. CDR3 size: 11 residues. Trimming took off 2 bases at V and 6 bases at J, with 4 bases between the two ends.

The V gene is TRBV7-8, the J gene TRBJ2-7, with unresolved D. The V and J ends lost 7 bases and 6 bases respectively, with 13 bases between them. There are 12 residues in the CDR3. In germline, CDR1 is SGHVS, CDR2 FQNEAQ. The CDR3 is CASTLTRGEQYF. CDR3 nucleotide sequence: TGTGCCAGCACCCTAACAAGAGGCGAGCAGTACTTC.

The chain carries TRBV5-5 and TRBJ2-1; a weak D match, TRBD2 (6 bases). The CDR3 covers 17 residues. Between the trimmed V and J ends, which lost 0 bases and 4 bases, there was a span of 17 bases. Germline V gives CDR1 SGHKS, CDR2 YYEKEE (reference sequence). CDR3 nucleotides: TGTGCCAGCAGCTTGGCCTGGGGGGTAATACTTTACAATGAGCAGTTCTTC. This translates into CASSLAWGVILYNEQFF.

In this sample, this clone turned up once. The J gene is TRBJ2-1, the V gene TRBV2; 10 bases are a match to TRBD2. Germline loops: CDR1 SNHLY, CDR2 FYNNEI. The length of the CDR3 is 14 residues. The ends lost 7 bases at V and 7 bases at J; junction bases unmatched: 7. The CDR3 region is CASTLAGGWNEQFF. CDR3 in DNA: TGTGCCAGCACCTTAGCGGGAGGTTGGAATGAGCAGTTCTTC.

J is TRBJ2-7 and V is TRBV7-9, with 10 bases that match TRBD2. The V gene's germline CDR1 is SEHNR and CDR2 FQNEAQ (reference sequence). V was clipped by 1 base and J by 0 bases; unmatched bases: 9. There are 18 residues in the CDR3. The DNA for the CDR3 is TGTGCCAGCAGCTTAGAGGGGTGGAGCGGGAGGGCCTCCTACGAGCAGTACTTC. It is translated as CASSLEGWSGRASYEQYF.

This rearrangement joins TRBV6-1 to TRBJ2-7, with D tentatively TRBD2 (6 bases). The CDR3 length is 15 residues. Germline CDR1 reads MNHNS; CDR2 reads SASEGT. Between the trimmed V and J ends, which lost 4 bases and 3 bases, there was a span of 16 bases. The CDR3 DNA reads TGTGCCAGCAGTGGGCAGGGACTTCAAAACTACGAGCAGTACTTC. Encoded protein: CASSGQGLQNYEQYF.

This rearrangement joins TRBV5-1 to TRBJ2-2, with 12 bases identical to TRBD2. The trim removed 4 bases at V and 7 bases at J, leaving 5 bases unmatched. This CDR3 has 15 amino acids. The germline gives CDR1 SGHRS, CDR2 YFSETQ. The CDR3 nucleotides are TGCGCCAGCAGCCCCGGACTAGCGGGAATCGGGGAGCTGTTTTTT. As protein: CASSPGLAGIGELFF.

The CDR3 DNA follows: TGTGCCAGCAGCTCCGACGGACAAGCACATCAAGAGACCCAGTACTTC. Its protein product is CASSSDGQAHQETQYF. The chain combines TRBV11-3 with TRBJ2-5, with TRBD1 as a possible D gene (5 bases). The CDR3 is 16 amino acids. The V end lost 4 bases, the J end lost 2 bases, and 17 bases lay between the germline ends. The germline V gene encodes CDR1 SGHNT and CDR2 YENEEA.

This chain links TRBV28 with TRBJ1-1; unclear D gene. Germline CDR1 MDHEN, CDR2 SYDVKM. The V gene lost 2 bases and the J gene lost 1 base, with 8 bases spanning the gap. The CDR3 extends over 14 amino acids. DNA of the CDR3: TGTGCCAGCAGTTTAAATCAGAGGAACACTGAAGCTTTCTTT. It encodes CASSLNQRNTEAFF.

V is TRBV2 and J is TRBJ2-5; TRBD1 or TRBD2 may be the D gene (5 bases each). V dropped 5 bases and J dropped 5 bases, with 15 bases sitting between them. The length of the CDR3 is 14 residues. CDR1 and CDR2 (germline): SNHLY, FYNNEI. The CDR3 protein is CASSSGRVEETQYF. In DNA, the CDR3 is TGTGCCAGCAGTTCAGGGCGGGTCGAGGAGACCCAGTACTTC.

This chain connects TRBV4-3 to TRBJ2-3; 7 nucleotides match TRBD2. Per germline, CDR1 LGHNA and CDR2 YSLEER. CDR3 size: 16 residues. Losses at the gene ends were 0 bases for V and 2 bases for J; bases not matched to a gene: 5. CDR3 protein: CASSQDRAGVTDTQYF. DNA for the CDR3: TGCGCCAGCAGCCAAGATCGTGCGGGAGTCACAGATACGCAGTATTTT.

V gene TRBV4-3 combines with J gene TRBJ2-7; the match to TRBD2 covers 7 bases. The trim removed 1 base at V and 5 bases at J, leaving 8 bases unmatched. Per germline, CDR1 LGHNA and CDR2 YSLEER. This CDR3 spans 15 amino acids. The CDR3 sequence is CASSQGLANKDEQYF. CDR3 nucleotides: TGCGCCAGCAGCCAAGGACTAGCAAATAAAGACGAGCAGTACTTC.

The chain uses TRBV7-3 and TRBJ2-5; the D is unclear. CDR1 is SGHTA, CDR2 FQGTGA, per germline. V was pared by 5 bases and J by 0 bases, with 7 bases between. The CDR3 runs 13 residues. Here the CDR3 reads CASSQAYQETQYF. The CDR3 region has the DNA TGTGCCAGCAGCCAAGCATACCAAGAGACCCAGTACTTC.

As DNA, the CDR3 is TGTGCCAGCAGCTTAGTTGTTGATTACAATGAGCAGTTCTTC. Protein product: CASSLVVDYNEQFF. The chain links TRBV7-8 to TRBJ2-1; D remains unclear. Germline-derived CDR1 and CDR2 are SGHVS and FQNEAQ. This CDR3 contains 14 residues. V shed 1 base and J shed 4 bases, with 8 bases lying between them. Filled out from reference TRBV7-8 and TRBJ2-1, the complete variable domain reads GAGVSQSPRYKVAKRGQDVALRCDPISGHVSLFWYQQALGQGPEFLTYFQNEAQLDKSGLPSDRFFAERPEGSVSTLKIQRTQQEDSAVYLCASSLVVDYNEQFFGPGTRLTVL.

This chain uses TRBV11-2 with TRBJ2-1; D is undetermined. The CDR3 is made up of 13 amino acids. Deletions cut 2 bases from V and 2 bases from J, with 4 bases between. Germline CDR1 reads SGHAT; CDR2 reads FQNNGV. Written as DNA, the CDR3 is TGTGCCAGCAGCTTACAACCCTACAATGAGCAGTTCTTC. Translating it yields CASSLQPYNEQFF.

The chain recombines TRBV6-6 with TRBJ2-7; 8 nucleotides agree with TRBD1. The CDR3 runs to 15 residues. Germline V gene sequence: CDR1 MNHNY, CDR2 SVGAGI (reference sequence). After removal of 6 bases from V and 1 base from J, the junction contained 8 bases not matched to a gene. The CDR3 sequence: CASRDGTGGSYEQYF. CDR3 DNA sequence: TGTGCCAGCAGGGATGGGACAGGAGGGTCCTACGAGCAGTACTTC.

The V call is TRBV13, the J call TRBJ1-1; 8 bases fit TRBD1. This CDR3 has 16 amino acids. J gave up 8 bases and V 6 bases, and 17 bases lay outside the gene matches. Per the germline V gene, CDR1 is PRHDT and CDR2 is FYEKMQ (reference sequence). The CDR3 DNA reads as TGTGCCAGCAGATGGCCGGGACAGGAATTTTTGCCGGAAGCTTTCTTT. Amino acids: CASRWPGQEFLPEAFF.

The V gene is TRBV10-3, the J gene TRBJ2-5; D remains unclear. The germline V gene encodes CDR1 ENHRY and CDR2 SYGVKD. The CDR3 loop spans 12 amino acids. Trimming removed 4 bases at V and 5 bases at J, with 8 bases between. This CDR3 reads CAISALGETQYF. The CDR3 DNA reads TGTGCCATCAGTGCCCTCGGCGAGACCCAGTACTTC.